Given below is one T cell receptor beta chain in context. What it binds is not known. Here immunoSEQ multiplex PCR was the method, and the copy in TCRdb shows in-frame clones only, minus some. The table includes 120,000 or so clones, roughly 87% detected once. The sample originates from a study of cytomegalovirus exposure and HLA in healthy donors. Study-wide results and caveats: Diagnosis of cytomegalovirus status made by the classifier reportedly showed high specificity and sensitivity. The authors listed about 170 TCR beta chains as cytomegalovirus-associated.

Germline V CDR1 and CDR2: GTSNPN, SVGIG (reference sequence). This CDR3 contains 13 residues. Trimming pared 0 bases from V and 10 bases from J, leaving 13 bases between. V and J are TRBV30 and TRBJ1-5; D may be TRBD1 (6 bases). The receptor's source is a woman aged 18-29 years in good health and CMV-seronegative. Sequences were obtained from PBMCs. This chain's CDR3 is CAWSVGGVHPQHF. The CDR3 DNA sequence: TGTGCCTGGAGTGTAGGGGGGGTGCACCCCCAGCATTTT.